The TCR beta chain described here comes from a study of T cells in women clearing cervical HPV infection. Study details: Blood came at first lesion visit for cases, post-clearance for controls. For cases, blood was sampled a median about 140 days after lesion detection, interquartile range about 90 to 230 days.

On this clone: The sequenced fragment ends 3 residues before the CDR3 boundary, so the rest is inferred from the germline J gene.

Germline CDR1 reads SGHTA; CDR2 reads FQGNSA. V was cut by 5 bases and J by 6 bases, with 11 bases left in between. This CDR3 has 14 amino acids. Clones were read by immunoSEQ multiplex PCR, and TCRdb kept only the in-frame ones, dropping some. This sample contains 40,000 to 45,000 clones. This TCR derives from a woman aged 18 to 69 with a cervical HPV16 infection that either progressed to CIN3+ or cleared (not recorded which). This chain connects TRBV7-2 to TRBJ1-6; D remains unclear. The specimen was blood buffy coat. The CDR3 here is CASSLTRRNSPLHF. The CDR3 DNA, read in part, is TGTGCCAGCAGCCTGACAAGGCGTAATTCACCC.